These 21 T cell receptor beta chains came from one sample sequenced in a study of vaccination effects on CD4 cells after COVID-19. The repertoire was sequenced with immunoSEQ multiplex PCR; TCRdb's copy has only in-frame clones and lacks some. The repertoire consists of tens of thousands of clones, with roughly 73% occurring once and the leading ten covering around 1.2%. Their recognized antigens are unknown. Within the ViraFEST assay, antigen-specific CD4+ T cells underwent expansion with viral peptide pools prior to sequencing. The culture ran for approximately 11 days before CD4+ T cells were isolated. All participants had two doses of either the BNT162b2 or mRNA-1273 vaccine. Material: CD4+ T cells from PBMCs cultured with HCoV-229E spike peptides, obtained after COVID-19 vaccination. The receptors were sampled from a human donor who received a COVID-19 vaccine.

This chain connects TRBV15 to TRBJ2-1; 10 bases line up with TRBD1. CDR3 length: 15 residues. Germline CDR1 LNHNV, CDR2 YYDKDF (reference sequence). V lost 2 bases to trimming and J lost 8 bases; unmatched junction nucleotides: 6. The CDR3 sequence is CATSRRDRGADEQFF. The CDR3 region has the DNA TGTGCCACCAGCAGACGGGACAGGGGCGCGGATGAGCAGTTCTTC.

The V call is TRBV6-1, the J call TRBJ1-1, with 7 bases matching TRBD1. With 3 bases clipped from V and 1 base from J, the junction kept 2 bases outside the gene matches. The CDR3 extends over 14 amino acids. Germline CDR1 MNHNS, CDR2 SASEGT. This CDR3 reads CASSEGQWNTEAFF. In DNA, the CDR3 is TGTGCCAGCAGTGAGGGACAGTGGAACACTGAAGCTTTCTTT.

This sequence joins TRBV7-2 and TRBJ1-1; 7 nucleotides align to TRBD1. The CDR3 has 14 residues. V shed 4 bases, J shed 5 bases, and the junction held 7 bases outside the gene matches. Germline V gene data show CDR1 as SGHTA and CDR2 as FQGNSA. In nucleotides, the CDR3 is TGTGCCAGCAGCTCCGACAGGGTCGGAACTGAAGCTTTCTTT. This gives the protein CASSSDRVGTEAFF. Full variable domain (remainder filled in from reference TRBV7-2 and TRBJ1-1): GAGVSQSPSNKVTEKGKDVELRCDPISGHTALYWYRQSLGQGLEFLIYFQGNSAPDKSGLPSDRFSAERTGGSVSTLTIQRTQQEDSAVYLCASSSDRVGTEAFFGQGTRLTVV.

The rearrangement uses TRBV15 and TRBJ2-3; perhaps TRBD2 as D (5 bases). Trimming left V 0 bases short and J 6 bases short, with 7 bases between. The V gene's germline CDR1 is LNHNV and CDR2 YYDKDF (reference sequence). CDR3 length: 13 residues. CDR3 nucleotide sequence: TGTGCCACCAGCAGAGATACGGGGGATACGCAGTATTTT. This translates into CATSRDTGDTQYF. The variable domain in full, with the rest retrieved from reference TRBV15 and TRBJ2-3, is DAMVIQNPRYQVTQFGKPVTLSCSQTLNHNVMYWYQQKSSQAPKLLFHYYDKDFNNEADTPDNFQSRRPNTSFCFLDIRSPGLGDTAMYLCATSRDTGDTQYFGPGTRLTVL.

In DNA form, the CDR3 reads TGTGCCAGCAGCCAAGAGCTGATCAGCGGGGTCACAGATACGCAGTATTTT. It is translated as CASSQELISGVTDTQYF. The chain recombines TRBV3-1 (or the pseudogene TRBV3-2) with TRBJ2-3; 7 positions match TRBD2. Germline V lookup: CDR1 LGHDT, CDR2 YNNKEL (reference sequence). Germline trimming cut 0 bases from V and 2 bases from J; bases unmatched to any gene: 8. This CDR3 region has 17 residues.

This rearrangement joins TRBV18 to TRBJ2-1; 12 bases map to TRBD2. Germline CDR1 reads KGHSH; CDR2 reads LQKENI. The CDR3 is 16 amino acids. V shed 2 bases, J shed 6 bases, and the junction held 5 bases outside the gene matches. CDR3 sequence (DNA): TGTGCCAGCTCACCAGGAGGACTAGCGGGGTTCAATGAGCAGTTCTTC. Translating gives CASSPGGLAGFNEQFF. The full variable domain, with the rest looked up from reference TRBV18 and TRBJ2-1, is NAGVMQNPRHLVRRRGQEARLRCSPMKGHSHVYWYRQLPEEGLKFMVYLQKENIIDESGMPKERFSAEFPKEGPSILRIQQVVRGDSAAYFCASSPGGLAGFNEQFFGPGTRLTVL.

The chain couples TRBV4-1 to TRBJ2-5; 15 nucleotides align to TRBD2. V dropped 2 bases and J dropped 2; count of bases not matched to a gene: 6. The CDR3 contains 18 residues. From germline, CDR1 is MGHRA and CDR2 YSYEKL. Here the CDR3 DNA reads TGCGCCAGCAGCCAATGGACTAGCGGGGGGGTAAGACAAGAGACCCAGTACTTC. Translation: CASSQWTSGGVRQETQYF.

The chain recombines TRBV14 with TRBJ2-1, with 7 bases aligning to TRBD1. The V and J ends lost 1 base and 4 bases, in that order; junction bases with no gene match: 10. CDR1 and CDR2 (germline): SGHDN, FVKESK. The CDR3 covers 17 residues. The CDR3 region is CASSQGERTGFYNEQFF. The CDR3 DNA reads TGTGCCAGCAGCCAAGGCGAGAGGACAGGTTTTTACAATGAGCAGTTCTTC.

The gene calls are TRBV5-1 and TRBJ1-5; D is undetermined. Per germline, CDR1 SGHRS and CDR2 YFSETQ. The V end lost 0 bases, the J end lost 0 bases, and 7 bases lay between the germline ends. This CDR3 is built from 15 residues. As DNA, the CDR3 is TGCGCCAGCAGCTTGGACGGTTATAGCAATCAGCCCCAGCATTTT. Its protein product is CASSLDGYSNQPQHF.

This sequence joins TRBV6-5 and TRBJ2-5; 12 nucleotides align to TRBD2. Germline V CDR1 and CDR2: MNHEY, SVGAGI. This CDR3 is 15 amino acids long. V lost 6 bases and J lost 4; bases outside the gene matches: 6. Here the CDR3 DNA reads TGTGCCAGCAGGTTGACTAGCGGGGGAGGAGAGACCCAGTACTTC. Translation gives CASRLTSGGGETQYF.

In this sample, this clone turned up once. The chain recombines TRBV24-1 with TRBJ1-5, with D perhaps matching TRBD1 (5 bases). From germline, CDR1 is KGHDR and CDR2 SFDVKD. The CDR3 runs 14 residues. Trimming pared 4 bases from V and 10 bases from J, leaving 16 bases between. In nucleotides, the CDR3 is TGTGCCACCAGTGACGAGGGGTCCTTAGGACCCCAGCATTTT. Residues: CATSDEGSLGPQHF.

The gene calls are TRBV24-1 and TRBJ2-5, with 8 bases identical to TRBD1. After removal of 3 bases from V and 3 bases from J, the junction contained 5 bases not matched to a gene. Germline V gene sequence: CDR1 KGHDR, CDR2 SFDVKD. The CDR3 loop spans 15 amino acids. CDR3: CATSDAGTGKETQYF. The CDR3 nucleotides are TGTGCCACCAGTGATGCCGGGACAGGAAAAGAGACCCAGTACTTC.

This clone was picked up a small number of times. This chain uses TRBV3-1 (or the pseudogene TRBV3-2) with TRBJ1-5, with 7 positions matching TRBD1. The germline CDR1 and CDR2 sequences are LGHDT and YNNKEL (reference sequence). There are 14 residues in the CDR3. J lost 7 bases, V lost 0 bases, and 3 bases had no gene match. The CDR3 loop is CASSQEVRGQPQHF. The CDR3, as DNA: TGTGCCAGCAGCCAAGAAGTCAGGGGGCAGCCCCAGCATTTT.

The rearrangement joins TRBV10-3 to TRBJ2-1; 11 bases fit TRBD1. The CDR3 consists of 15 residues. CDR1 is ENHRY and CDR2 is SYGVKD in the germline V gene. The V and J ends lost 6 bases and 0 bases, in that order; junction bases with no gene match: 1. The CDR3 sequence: CAIRGTGGSYNEQFF. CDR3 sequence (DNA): TGTGCCATCAGGGGGACAGGGGGCTCCTACAATGAGCAGTTCTTC.

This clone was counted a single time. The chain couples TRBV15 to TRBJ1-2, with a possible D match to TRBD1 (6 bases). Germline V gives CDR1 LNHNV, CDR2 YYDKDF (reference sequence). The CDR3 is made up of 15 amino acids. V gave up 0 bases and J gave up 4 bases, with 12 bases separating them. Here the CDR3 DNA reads TGTGCCACCAGCAGAGATTGGGGGCTCGGCTATGGCTACACCTTC. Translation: CATSRDWGLGYGYTF.

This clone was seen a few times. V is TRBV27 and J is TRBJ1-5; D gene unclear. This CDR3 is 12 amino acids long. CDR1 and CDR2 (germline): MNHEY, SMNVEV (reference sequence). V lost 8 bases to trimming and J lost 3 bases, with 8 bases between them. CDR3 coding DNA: TGTGCCAGCCAAAGCCCCAATCAGCCCCAGCATTTT. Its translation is CASQSPNQPQHF.

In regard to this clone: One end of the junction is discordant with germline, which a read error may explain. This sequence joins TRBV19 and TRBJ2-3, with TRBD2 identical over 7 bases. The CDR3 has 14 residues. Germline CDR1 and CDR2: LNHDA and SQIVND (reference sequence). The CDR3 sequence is CASSIGGGTGTQYF. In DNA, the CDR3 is TGTGCCAGTAGTATCGGCGGGGGAACAGGTACGCAGTATTTT.

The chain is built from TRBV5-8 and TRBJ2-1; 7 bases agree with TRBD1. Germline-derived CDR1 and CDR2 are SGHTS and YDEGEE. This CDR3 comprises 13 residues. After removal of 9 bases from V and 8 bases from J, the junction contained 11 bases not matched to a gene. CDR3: CATPPNRGDEQFF. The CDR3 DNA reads TGTGCCACACCACCGAACAGGGGAGATGAGCAGTTCTTC.

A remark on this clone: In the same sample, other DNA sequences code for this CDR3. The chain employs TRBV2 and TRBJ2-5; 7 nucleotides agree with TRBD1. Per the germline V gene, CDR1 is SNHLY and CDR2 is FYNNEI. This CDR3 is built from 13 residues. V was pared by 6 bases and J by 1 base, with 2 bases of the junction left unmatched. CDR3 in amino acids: CASSRDSQETQYF. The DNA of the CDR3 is TGTGCCAGCAGCCGGGACAGCCAAGAGACCCAGTACTTC.

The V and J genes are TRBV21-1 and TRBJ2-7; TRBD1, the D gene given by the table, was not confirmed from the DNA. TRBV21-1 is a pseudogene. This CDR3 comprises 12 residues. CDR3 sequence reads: CASINRGIEQYV. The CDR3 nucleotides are TGTGCCAGCATTAACAGGGGCATCGAGCAGTACGTC.

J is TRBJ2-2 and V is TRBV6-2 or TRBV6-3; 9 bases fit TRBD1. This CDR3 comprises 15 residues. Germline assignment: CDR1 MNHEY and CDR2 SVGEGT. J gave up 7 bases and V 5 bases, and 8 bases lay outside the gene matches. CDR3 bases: TGTGCCAGCAGTGATCCGGGACAGGGAATCGGGGAGCTGTTTTTT. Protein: CASSDPGQGIGELFF.